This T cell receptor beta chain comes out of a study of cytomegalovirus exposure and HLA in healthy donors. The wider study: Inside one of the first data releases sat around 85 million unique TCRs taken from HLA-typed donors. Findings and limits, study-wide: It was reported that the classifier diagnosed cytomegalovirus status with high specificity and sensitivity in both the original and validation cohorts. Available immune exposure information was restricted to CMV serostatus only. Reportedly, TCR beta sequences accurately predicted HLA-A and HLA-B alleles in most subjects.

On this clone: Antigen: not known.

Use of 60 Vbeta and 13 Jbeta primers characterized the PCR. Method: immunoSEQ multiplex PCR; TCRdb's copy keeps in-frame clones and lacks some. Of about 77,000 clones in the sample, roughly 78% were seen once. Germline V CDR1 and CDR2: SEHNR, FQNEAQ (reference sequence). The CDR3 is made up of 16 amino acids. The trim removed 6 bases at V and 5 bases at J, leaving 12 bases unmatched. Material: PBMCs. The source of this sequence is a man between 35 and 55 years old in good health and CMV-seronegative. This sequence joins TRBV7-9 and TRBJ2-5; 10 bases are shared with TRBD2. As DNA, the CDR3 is TGTGCCAGCAGAGATTCTAGCGGGAGCGGGTGGGAGACCCAGTACTTC. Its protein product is CASRDSSGSGWETQYF.